These T cell receptor beta chains were read from a single sample in a study of CD8 T cells in Susac syndrome. TCRdb ran MiXCR on the immunoSEQ multiplex PCR reads and lists one entry per CDR3 protein. This table holds tens of thousands of distinct CDR3 sequences, more than 85% found once. The material sequenced was CD8+ T cells from PBMCs. The source is a human donor in good health. Both conserved end residues are trimmed from each CDR3. A D gene is named only where the DNA matches it firmly.

d_gene,v_gene,j_gene,CDR3aa
TRBD1,TRBV29-1,TRBJ1-2,SVEDWDRRVVSYGYT
NA,TRBV27,TRBJ2-7,ASSFPGNEQY
NA,TRBV25-1,TRBJ2-7,ASSGSYYEQY
NA,TRBV9,TRBJ2-1,ASSALVTVAPYNEQF
NA,TRBV3-1,TRBJ2-5,ASSRGSSLGGRETQY
NA,TRBV6-6,TRBJ2-1,ASSYSSQSSYNEQF
TRBD2,TRBV29-1,TRBJ2-3,SVELLAGERTDTQY
NA,TRBV9,TRBJ1-5,ASSVVPNQPQH
TRBD2,TRBV29-1,TRBJ2-7,SVEGGDYEQY
NA,TRBV6-2/TRBV6-3,TRBJ2-1,ASSYGHPQSNEQF
TRBD1,TRBV6-1,TRBJ1-3,ASGTGATYSGNTIY
NA,TRBV13,TRBJ2-5,ASSLGAGLETQY
NA,TRBV5-4,TRBJ2-2,ASSRTTGNGELF
TRBD2,TRBV20-1,TRBJ2-7,SARIAGAYEQY
TRBD1,TRBV7-8,TRBJ1-4,ASSFGQGDATNEKLF
NA,TRBV3-1,TRBJ1-1,ASSADPWGARTEAF
TRBD2,TRBV19,TRBJ2-7,ASSTWTSGVYEQY